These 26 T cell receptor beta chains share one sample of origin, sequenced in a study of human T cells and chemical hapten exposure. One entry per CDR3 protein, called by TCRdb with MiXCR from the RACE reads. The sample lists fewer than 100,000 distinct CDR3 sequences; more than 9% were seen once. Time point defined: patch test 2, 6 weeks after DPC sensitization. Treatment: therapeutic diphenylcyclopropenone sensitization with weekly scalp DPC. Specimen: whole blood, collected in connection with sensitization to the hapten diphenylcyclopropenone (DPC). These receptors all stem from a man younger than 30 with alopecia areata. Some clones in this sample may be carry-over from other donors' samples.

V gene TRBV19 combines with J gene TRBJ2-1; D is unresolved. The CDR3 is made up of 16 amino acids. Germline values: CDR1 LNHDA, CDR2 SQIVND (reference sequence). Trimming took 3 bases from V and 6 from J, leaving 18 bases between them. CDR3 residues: CASSIDLNPVPNEQFF. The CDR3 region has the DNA TGTGCCAGTAGTATTGATCTAAACCCAGTCCCCAATGAGCAGTTCTTC. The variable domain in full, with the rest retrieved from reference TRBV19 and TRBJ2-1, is DGGITQSPKYLFRKEGQNVTLSCEQNLNHDAMYWYRQDPGQGLRLIYYSQIVNDFQKGDIAEGYSVSREKKESFPLTVTSAQKNPTAFYLCASSIDLNPVPNEQFFGPGTRLTVL.

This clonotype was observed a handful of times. The CDR3 region has the DNA TGTGCCAGCAGTGCGGACAGCACTAACTATGGCTACACCTTC. It is translated as CASSADSTNYGYTF. V gene TRBV12-3 or TRBV12-4 combines with J gene TRBJ1-2; possibly TRBD1 for D (6 bases). CDR3 length: 14 residues. V gave up 5 bases and J gave up 0 bases, with 10 bases separating them.

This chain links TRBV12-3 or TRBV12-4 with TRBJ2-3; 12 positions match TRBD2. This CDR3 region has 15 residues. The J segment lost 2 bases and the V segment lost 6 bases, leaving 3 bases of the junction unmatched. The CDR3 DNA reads TGTGCCAGCAGCCGGACTAGCGGGGTCACAGATACGCAGTATTTT. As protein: CASSRTSGVTDTQYF.

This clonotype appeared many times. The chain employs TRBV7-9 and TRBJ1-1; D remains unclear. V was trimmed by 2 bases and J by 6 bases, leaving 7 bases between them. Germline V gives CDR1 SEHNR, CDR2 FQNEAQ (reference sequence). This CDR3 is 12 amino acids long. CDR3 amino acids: CASSLTGPEAFF. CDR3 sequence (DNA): TGTGCCAGCAGCTTAACGGGCCCTGAAGCTTTCTTT.

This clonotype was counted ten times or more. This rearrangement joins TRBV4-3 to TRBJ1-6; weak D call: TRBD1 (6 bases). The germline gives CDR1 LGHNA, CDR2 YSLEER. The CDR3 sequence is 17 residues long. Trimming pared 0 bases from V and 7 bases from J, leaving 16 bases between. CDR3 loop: CASSQDYLGGVNSPLHF. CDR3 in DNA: TGCGCCAGCAGCCAAGATTATTTAGGGGGGGTGAATTCACCCCTCCACTTT.

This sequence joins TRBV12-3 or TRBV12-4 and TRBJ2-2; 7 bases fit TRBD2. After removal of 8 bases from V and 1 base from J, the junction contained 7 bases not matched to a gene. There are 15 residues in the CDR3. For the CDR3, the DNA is TGTGCCAGCCTCATGAAGCGGGGGAACACCGGGGAGCTGTTTTTT. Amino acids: CASLMKRGNTGELFF.

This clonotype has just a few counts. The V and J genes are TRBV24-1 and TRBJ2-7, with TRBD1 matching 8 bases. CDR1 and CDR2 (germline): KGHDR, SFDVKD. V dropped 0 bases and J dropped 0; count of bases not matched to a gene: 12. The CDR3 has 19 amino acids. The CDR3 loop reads CATSDLHGTGFIISYEQYV. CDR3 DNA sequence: TGTGCCACCAGTGATTTGCACGGGACAGGATTTATCATCTCCTACGAGCAGTACGTC.

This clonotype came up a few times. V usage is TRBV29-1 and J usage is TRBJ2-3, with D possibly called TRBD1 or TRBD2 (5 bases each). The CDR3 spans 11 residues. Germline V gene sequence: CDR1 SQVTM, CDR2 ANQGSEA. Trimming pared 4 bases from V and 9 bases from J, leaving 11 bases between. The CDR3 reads CSVGDLTTQYF. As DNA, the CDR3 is TGCAGCGTTGGGGACCTTACCACGCAGTATTTT.

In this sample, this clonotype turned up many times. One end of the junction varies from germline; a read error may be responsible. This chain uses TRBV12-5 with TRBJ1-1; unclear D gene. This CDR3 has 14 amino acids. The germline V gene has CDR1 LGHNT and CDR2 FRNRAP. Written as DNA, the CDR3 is TGTGCTGTGCGTGAATTTACAAACACCACGAAGCGGGTCTTT. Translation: CAVREFTNTTKRVF.

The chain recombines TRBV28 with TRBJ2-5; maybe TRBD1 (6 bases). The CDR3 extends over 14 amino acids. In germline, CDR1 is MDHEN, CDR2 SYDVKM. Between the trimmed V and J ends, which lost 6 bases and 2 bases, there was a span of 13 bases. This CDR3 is CASSGQTVQETQYF. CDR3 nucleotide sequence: TGTGCCAGCAGCGGACAGACAGTACAAGAGACCCAGTACTTC.

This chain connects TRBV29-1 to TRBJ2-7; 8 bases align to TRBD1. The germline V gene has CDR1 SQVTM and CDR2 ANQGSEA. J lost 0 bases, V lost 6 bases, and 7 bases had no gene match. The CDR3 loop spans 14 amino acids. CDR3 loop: CSVAGTGSSYEQYF. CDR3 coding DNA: TGCAGCGTCGCAGGGACAGGTAGCTCCTACGAGCAGTACTTC.

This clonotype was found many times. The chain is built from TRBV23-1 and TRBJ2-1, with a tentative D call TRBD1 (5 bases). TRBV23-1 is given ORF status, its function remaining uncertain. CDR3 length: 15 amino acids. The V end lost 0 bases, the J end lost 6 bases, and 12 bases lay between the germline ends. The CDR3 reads CASSQSGRVSNEQFF. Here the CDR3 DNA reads TGCGCCAGCAGTCAATCGGGCAGGGTCAGCAATGAGCAGTTCTTC.

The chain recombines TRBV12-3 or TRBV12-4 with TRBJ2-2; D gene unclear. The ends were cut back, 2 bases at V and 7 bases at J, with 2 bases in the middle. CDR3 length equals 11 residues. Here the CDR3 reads CASSLLGELFF. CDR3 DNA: TGTGCCAGCAGTTTACTCGGGGAGCTGTTTTTT.

The chain's CDR3 is CASSLGRDTGELFF. The CDR3 DNA reads as TGTGCCAGCAGCTTAGGACGGGACACCGGGGAGCTGTTTTTT. The rearrangement links TRBV7-7 to TRBJ2-2; D not resolved. Germline V lookup: CDR1 SSHAT, CDR2 FNYEAQ (reference sequence). Trimming left V 1 base short and J 3 bases short, with 6 bases between. The CDR3 sequence is 14 residues long.

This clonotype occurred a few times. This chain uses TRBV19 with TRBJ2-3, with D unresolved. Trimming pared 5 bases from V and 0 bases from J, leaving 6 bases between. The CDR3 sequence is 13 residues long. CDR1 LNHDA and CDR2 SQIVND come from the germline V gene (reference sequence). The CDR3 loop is CASSVTSTDTQYF. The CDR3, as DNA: TGTGCCAGTAGTGTAACTAGCACAGATACGCAGTATTTT.

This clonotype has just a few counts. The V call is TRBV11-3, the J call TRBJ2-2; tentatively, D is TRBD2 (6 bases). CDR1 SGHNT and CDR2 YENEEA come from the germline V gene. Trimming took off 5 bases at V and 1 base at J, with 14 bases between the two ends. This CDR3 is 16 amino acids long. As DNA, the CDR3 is TGTGCCAGCAGCCCCACCCGGCGGGGGAACACCGGGGAGCTGTTTTTT. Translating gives CASSPTRRGNTGELFF.

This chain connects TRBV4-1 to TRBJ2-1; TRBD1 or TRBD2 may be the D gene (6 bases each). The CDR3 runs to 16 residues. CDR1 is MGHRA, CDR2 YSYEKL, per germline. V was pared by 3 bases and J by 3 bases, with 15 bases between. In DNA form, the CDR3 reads TGCGCCAGCAGCCAGGCGGGACATTACGTCTACAATGAGCAGTTCTTC. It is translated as CASSQAGHYVYNEQFF.

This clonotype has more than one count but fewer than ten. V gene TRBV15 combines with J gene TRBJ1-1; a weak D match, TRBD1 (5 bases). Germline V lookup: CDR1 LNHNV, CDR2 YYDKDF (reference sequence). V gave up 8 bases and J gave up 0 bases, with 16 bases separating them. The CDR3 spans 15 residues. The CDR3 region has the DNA TGTGCCACCGAACCTGAGGGACTCTTGAACACTGAAGCTTTCTTT. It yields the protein CATEPEGLLNTEAFF.

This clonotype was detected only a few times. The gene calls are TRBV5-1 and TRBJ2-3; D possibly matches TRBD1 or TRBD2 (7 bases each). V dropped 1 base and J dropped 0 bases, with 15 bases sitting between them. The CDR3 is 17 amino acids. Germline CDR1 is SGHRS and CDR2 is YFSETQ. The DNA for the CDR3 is TGCGCCAGCAGCTTGCCCAGGGGGGGACTTAGCACAGATACGCAGTATTTT. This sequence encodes CASSLPRGGLSTDTQYF. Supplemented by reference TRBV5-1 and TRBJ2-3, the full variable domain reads KAGVTQTPRYLIKTRGQQVTLSCSPISGHRSVSWYQQTPGQGLQFLFEYFSETQRNKGNFPGRFSGRQFSNSRSEMNVSTLELGDSALYLCASSLPRGGLSTDTQYFGPGTRLTVL.

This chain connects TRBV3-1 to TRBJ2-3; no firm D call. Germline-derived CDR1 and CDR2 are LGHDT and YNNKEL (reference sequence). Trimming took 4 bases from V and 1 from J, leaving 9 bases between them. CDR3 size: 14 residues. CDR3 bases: TGTGCCAGCAGCCTCGGGCCCGGCACAGATACGCAGTATTTT. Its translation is CASSLGPGTDTQYF.

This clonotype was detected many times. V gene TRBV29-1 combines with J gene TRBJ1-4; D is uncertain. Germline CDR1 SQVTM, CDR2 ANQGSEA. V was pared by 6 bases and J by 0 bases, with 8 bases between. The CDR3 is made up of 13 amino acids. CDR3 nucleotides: TGCAGCGTCACGGACCCAACTAATGAAAAACTGTTTTTT. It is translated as CSVTDPTNEKLFF.

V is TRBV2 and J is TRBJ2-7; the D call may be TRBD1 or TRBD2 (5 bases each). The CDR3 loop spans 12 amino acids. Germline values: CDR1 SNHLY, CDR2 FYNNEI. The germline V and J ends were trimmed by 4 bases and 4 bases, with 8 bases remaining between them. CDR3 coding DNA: TGTGCCAGCAGTGGGGGGTCGTACGAGCAGTACGTC. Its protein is CASSGGSYEQYV.

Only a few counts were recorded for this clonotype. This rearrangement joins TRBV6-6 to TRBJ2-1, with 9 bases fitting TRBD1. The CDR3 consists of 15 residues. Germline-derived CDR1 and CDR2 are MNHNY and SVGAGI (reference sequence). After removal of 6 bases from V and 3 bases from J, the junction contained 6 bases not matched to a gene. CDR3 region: CASSTGTGLYNEQFF. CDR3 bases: TGTGCCAGCAGCACCGGGACAGGGCTCTACAATGAGCAGTTCTTC.

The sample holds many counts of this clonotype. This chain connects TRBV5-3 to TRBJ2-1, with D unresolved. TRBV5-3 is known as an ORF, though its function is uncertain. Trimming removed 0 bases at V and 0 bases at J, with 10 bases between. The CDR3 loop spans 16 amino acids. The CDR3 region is CARSLADGSSYNEQFF. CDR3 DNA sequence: TGTGCCAGAAGCTTGGCGGACGGTAGCTCCTACAATGAGCAGTTCTTC.

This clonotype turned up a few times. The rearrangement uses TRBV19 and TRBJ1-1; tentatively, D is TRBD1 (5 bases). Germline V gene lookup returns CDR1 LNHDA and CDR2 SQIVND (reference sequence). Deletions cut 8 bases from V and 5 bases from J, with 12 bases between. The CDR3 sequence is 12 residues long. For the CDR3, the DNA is TGTGCCAGTTCTGGGACCGGGACTGAAGCTTTCTTT. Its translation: CASSGTGTEAFF.

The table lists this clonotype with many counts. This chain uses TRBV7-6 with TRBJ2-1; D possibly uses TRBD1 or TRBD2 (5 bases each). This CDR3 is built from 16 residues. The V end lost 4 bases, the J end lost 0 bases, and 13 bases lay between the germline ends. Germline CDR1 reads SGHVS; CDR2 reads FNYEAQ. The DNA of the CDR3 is TGTGCCAGCAGCTCTGGGACGGCCAGCTCCTACAATGAGCAGTTCTTC. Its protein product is CASSSGTASSYNEQFF.